This T cell receptor beta chain was captured by sequencing in a study of T cells in Graves' hyperthyroidism and ophthalmopathy. Across the study: Peripheral blood was obtained at initial diagnosis, preceding any treatment.

The sample holds many counts of this clonotype. The ends lost 3 bases at V and 5 bases at J; junction bases unmatched: 15. Germline loops: CDR1 SGHRS, CDR2 YFSETQ. There are 17 residues in the CDR3. From RNA transcripts, TCR beta CDR3 regions were amplified. The HTBI set primed first-round TCR CDR3 RT-PCR. TCRdb independently ran MiXCR on the multiplex PCR reads; one entry per CDR3 protein. The sample has 450,000 to 650,000 distinct CDR3 sequences, 12% to 15% seen once; the top ten hold roughly 6.9%. Cells are PBMCs isolated from over 7.5 ml of fresh blood. J is TRBJ2-5 and V is TRBV5-1; 8 bases agree with TRBD1. The sequence came from a young woman with Graves' ophthalmopathy. The sequencing sample was made of blood. In nucleotides, the CDR3 is TGCGCCAGCAGCTCCCCACAGGGGGAAGATTGGTTGGAGACCCAGTACTTC. This gives the protein CASSSPQGEDWLETQYF.